This T cell receptor (beta chain) was captured in a study of graft-versus-host responses after intestinal transplantation. General study points: Subjects displaying graft-donor T cell macrochimerism possessed elevated graft-versus-host to host-versus-graft clonal ratios inside allografts.

Method: immunoSEQ multiplex PCR; TCRdb's copy keeps in-frame clones and lacks some. The sample shows approximately 14,000 clones, 33% of them seen only once. The CDR3 length is 14 residues. Germline trimming cut 5 bases from V and 4 bases from J; bases unmatched to any gene: 5. Germline V lookup: CDR1 PRHDT, CDR2 FYEKMQ (reference sequence). The culture paired around 200,000 irradiated violet-dye-labeled stimulators with around 200,000 CFSE-labeled responders. CD4 and CD8 responders that proliferated in the reaction were FACS-sorted. V usage is TRBV13 and J usage is TRBJ2-1; the match to TRBD1 covers 7 bases. The sequence was obtained from a human patient who received an intestinal transplant. The material sequenced was alloreactive CD8+ T cells from a mixed lymphocyte reaction culture, taken before intestinal transplant. Subset of the sample: CFSE-low proliferating T cells sorted from roughly 6-day pre-transplant mixed lymphocyte reaction (GvH or HvG direction). The CDR3 spells CASSRQGAYNEQFF. As DNA, the CDR3 is TGTGCCAGCAGCCGACAGGGCGCTTACAATGAGCAGTTCTTC.